A selection of T cell receptor beta chains follows, all from one sample in a study of T-cell memory formation after mild COVID-19. TCRdb used MiXCR to reprocess the 5' RACE reads, holding one entry per CDR3 protein. The sample includes 190,000 or so distinct CDR3 sequences, about 22% of them seen just once. What was sequenced was PBMCs or a T cell subset sorted from them (not recorded which). The receptors here all came from an adult woman who had mild COVID-19 (a few samples of this study predate the infection). Cell type and time point are not known. The CDR3 runs from the conserved cysteine through the conserved F or W. The D gene is left open where the match is weak. Where a row states a size, it is once, few, many or the class of an expanded clone; other rows omit it.

clone size	D gene	J gene	V gene	CDR3 protein	CDR3 DNA
.	TRBD1	TRBJ2-7	TRBV20-1	CSARDRGTIEQYF	TGCAGTGCTAGGGACAGGGGGACGATCGAGCAGTACTTC
.	.	TRBJ2-7	TRBV27	CASSLTAPSTEPAYEQYF	TGTGCCAGCAGTTTAACCGCCCCCTCGACGGAACCCGCCTACGAGCAGTACTTC
few	.	TRBJ1-1	TRBV27	CASSFSASTGTEAFF	TGTGCCAGCAGTTTTTCGGCCTCCACCGGCACTGAAGCTTTCTTT
.	TRBD2	TRBJ2-3	TRBV12-3/TRBV12-4	CASSGTIITDTQYF	TGTGCCAGCAGTGGGACTATCATCACAGATACGCAGTATTTT
.	.	TRBJ1-3	TRBV24-1	CATQPGFGNTIYF	TGTGCCACCCAGCCCGGGTTTGGAAACACCATATATTTT
many	.	TRBJ2-5	TRBV7-8	CASSLGGEETQYF	TGTGCCAGCAGCTTAGGGGGGGAAGAGACCCAGTACTTC
.	TRBD1	TRBJ1-3	TRBV29-1	CSAEQGAENTIYF	TGCAGCGCGGAACAGGGGGCAGAAAACACCATATATTTT
.	TRBD1	TRBJ2-2	TRBV19	CASSIAPEFRGPETGEMFF	TGTGCCAGTAGTATAGCTCCCGAGTTCAGGGGGCCGGAGACCGGGGAGATGTTTTTT
few	TRBD2	TRBJ2-1	TRBV2	CASSGLLAVYNEQFF	TGTGCCAGCAGTGGCCTACTAGCGGTTTACAATGAGCAGTTCTTC
.	TRBD1	TRBJ2-6	TRBV7-9	CASSFRQGKAGANVLTF	TGTGCCAGCAGCTTTAGACAGGGCAAGGCCGGGGCCAACGTCCTGACTTTC
.	TRBD2	TRBJ2-3	TRBV7-6	CASSPTGTSGTDTQYF	TGTGCCAGCAGCCCCACCGGGACTAGCGGCACAGATACGCAGTATTTT
.	.	TRBJ1-1	TRBV7-9	CASSQTRDNTEAFF	TGTGCCAGCAGCCAAACCCGGGACAACACTGAAGCTTTCTTT
few	.	TRBJ2-3	TRBV7-6	CASSLARDSSTDTQYF	TGTGCCAGCAGCTTAGCTCGGGATTCTAGCACAGATACGCAGTATTTT
few	.	TRBJ2-2	TRBV29-1	CSVAQAGELFF	TGCAGCGTGGCGCAGGCCGGGGAGCTGTTTTTT
once	TRBD2	TRBJ2-5	TRBV4-1	CASSQDPGLAGIQETQYF	TGCGCCAGCAGCCAAGATCCGGGACTAGCGGGGATTCAAGAGACCCAGTACTTC
.	TRBD2	TRBJ2-5	TRBV9	CASSPSGGHVETQYF	TGTGCCAGCAGCCCTAGCGGGGGCCATGTGGAGACCCAGTACTTC
.	TRBD2	TRBJ2-1	TRBV7-6	CASSLGSGRDNEQFF	TGTGCCAGCAGCTTAGGCAGCGGGAGGGACAATGAGCAGTTCTTC